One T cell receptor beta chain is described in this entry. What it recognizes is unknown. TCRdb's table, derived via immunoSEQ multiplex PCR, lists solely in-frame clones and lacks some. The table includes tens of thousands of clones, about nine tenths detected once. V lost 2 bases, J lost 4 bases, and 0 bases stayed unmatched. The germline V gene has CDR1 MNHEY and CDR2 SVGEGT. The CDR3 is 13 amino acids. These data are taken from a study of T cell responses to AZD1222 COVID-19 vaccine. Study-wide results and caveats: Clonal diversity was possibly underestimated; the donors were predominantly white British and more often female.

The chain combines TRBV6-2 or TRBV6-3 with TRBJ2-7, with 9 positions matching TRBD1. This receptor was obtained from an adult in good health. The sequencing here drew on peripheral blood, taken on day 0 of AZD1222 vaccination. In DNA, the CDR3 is TGTGCCAGCAGTTACGACAGGGGGTACGAGCAGTACTTC. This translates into CASSYDRGYEQYF.